These 27 T cell receptor beta chains originate from one sample sequenced in a study of OX40 agonist ivuxolimab in advanced cancers. Here immunoSEQ multiplex PCR was the method, and the copy in TCRdb shows in-frame clones only, minus some. The sample yields tens of thousands of clones, roughly nine tenths seen once. This specimen consisted of CD4+ or CD8+ T cells sorted from blood, obtained in a trial of the OX40 agonist ivuxolimab. These receptors originate from an adult with an advanced solid tumor such as melanoma, head and neck, liver or kidney cancer.

The chain links TRBV4-2 to TRBJ2-5, with 10 bases lining up with TRBD1. Germline V gene data show CDR1 as LGHNA and CDR2 as YNFKEQ. The CDR3 totals 17 residues. Germline trimming cut 4 bases from V and 5 bases from J; bases unmatched to any gene: 13. CDR3 sequence reads: CASSPSRQGAFSETQYF. The CDR3 DNA is TGTGCCAGCAGCCCTTCCCGACAGGGGGCTTTTTCGGAGACCCAGTACTTC.

A single count supports this clone. The genes are TRBV4-2 and TRBJ2-3, with D perhaps matching TRBD2 (6 bases). Trimming removed 0 bases at V and 4 bases at J, with 26 bases between. Germline V gene data show CDR1 as LGHNA and CDR2 as YNFKEQ. The CDR3 contains 20 residues. The CDR3 loop reads CASSQDLPPWRGRISDTQYF. CDR3 DNA sequence: TGTGCCAGCAGCCAAGATCTGCCCCCTTGGCGGGGTAGAATCTCAGATACGCAGTATTTT.

The chain joins TRBV2 to TRBJ1-2, with 8 bases identical to TRBD1. The CDR3 covers 16 residues. Germline CDR1 reads SNHLY; CDR2 reads FYNNEI. V gave up 5 bases and J gave up 4 bases; unmatched junction bases: 12. The CDR3 bases are TGTGCCAGCAGTTCTTCCTCGGACAGGGAGGCCTATGGCTACACCTTC. It is translated as CASSSSSDREAYGYTF.

This clone was found a few times. The gene calls are TRBV18 and TRBJ1-5; tentatively, D is TRBD1 (6 bases). Deletions cut 5 bases from V and 7 bases from J, with 12 bases between. The CDR3 contains 13 residues. From germline, CDR1 is KGHSH and CDR2 LQKENI. The CDR3 protein is CASSSEGGQPQHF. In DNA form, the CDR3 reads TGTGCCAGCTCATCTGAGGGGGGCCAGCCCCAGCATTTT.

CDR3 in DNA: TGTGCCAGCAGCTTCGGCAGCTCCTACGAGCAGTACTTC. Amino acids: CASSFGSSYEQYF. This sequence joins TRBV7-9 and TRBJ2-7; no reliable D call. The CDR3 spans 13 residues. Per germline, CDR1 SEHNR and CDR2 FQNEAQ (reference sequence). V lost 3 bases and J 0 bases, leaving 6 bases between the germline ends.

The rearrangement uses TRBV5-4 and TRBJ1-1; no reliable D call. The length of the CDR3 is 13 residues. V was trimmed by 1 base and J by 4 bases, leaving 8 bases between them. Looked up from germline, CDR1 is SGHNT and CDR2 is YYREEE (reference sequence). The CDR3 DNA reads TGTGCCAGCAGCTTGTGGGGAGGCACTGAAGCTTTCTTT. Its protein product is CASSLWGGTEAFF.

The V gene is TRBV18, the J gene TRBJ1-4; D is ambiguous. Trimming took 4 bases from V and 0 from J, leaving 6 bases between them. Germline CDR1 and CDR2: KGHSH and LQKENI. The CDR3 is 14 amino acids. The CDR3 loop reads CASSHDATNEKLFF. The DNA for the CDR3 is TGTGCCAGCTCACACGACGCAACTAATGAAAAACTGTTTTTT.

The chain carries TRBV7-9 and TRBJ2-7; D is ambiguous. Trimming removed 1 base from V and 5 bases from J, with 18 bases in between. Per the germline V gene, CDR1 is SEHNR and CDR2 is FQNEAQ (reference sequence). CDR3 length: 16 amino acids. CDR3 DNA sequence: TGTGCCAGCAGCTTAGAATCGAAGGCCCCATCCCACGAGCAGTACTTC. This translates into CASSLESKAPSHEQYF.

CDR3: CASSGGGMTEAFF. In DNA, the CDR3 is TGTGCCAGCAGCGGAGGGGGCATGACTGAAGCTTTCTTT. V is TRBV9 and J is TRBJ1-1, with TRBD1 matching 7 bases. Unmatched junction bases numbered 4, after V lost 3 bases and J lost 5 bases. The germline gives CDR1 SGDLS, CDR2 YYNGEE. CDR3 length: 13 residues.

The rearrangement links TRBV4-1 to TRBJ1-3; TRBD1 agrees at 7 bases. From germline, CDR1 is MGHRA and CDR2 YSYEKL. This CDR3 comprises 15 residues. V gave up 1 base and J gave up 3 bases; unmatched junction bases: 3. DNA for the CDR3: TGCGCCAGCAGCCAAGCTCGGACAGGTGGAAACACCATATATTTT. Protein product: CASSQARTGGNTIYF.

The chain combines TRBV7-9 with TRBJ1-1; no reliable D call. CDR1 is SEHNR and CDR2 is FQNEAQ in the germline V gene (reference sequence). This CDR3 region has 12 residues. The V gene lost 0 bases and the J gene lost 6 bases, with 5 bases spanning the gap. The CDR3: CASSLAAAEAFF. The CDR3 bases are TGTGCCAGCAGCTTAGCGGCGGCTGAAGCTTTCTTT. The whole variable domain, remainder taken from reference TRBV7-9 and TRBJ1-1, is DTGVSQNPRHKITKRGQNVTFRCDPISEHNRLYWYRQTLGQGPEFLTYFQNEAQLEKSRLLSDRFSAERPKGSFSTLEIQRTEQGDSAMYLCASSLAAAEAFFGQGTRLTVV.

V usage is TRBV5-6 and J usage is TRBJ2-7; no clear D gene. Germline V CDR1 and CDR2: SGHDT, YYEEEE. Trimming stripped 1 base from V and 6 bases from J, with 8 bases between. The CDR3 length is 12 residues. CDR3 sequence: CASSLLMGEQYF. CDR3 in DNA: TGTGCCAGCAGCTTGTTGATGGGCGAGCAGTACTTC.

In this sample, this clone turned up once. The chain uses TRBV6-5 and TRBJ1-2, with D perhaps TRBD1 (5 bases). CDR1 MNHEY and CDR2 SVGAGI come from the germline V gene. The CDR3 runs to 13 residues. V lost 8 bases and J lost 4, with 14 bases in between. The CDR3 region has the DNA TGTGCCAGCGGGGCAGGGTTGGGCTATGGCTACACCTTC. It codes for CASGAGLGYGYTF.

The rearrangement uses TRBV6-1 and TRBJ1-1, with D hard to call. The V gene's germline CDR1 is MNHNS and CDR2 SASEGT. The length of the CDR3 is 15 residues. V lost 6 bases and J 0 bases, leaving 14 bases between the germline ends. CDR3 sequence: CASSPEGYMNTEAFF. The CDR3 bases are TGTGCCAGCAGCCCCGAGGGTTATATGAACACTGAAGCTTTCTTT.

The CDR3 DNA sequence: TGTGCCAGCAGTTTATCGCCGGGGGCCTTCTCCTACGAGCAGTACTTC. Its translation is CASSLSPGAFSYEQYF. The chain employs TRBV27 and TRBJ2-5; D could derive from TRBD1 or TRBD2 (6 bases each). With the DNA end fitting TRBJ2-7 better, the J assignment may be wrong. Germline assignment: CDR1 MNHEY and CDR2 SMNVEV (reference sequence). The CDR3 covers 16 residues.

The chain recombines TRBV7-8 with TRBJ1-4; D is unresolved. V was pared by 3 bases and J by 8 bases, with 19 bases between. Germline V gene data show CDR1 as SGHVS and CDR2 as FQNEAQ. This CDR3 is 16 amino acids long. The CDR3 protein is CASSFERGPKGEKLFF. The CDR3 DNA sequence: TGTGCCAGCAGCTTTGAACGCGGTCCGAAAGGCGAAAAACTGTTTTTT.

The table lists this clone with a count of one. The V and J genes are TRBV5-1 and TRBJ1-1; 7 nucleotides align to TRBD1. The CDR3 spans 18 residues. Looked up from germline, CDR1 is SGHRS and CDR2 is YFSETQ. With 4 bases clipped from V and 0 bases from J, the junction kept 15 bases outside the gene matches. Written as DNA, the CDR3 is TGCGCCAGCAGCCCACGCGGACAGGAGTTTTTAATGAACACTGAAGCTTTCTTT. Protein: CASSPRGQEFLMNTEAFF.

The V gene is TRBV6-5, the J gene TRBJ1-1; perhaps TRBD1 as D (5 bases). CDR3 length: 14 amino acids. CDR1 MNHEY and CDR2 SVGAGI come from the germline V gene. V dropped 2 bases and J dropped 2 bases, with 9 bases sitting between them. DNA for the CDR3: TGTGCCAGCAGTTACAGGCAGGGAAACACTGAAGCTTTCTTT. Protein product: CASSYRQGNTEAFF.

V is TRBV4-2 and J is TRBJ2-2, with TRBD1 matching over 8 bases. Trimming removed 0 bases from V and 3 bases from J; junction bases left unmatched: 6. The germline V gene encodes CDR1 LGHNA and CDR2 YNFKEQ. CDR3 size: 17 residues. In DNA form, the CDR3 reads TGTGCCAGCAGCCAAGAAGGAGGACAGGGAGACACCGGGGAGCTGTTTTTT. Residues: CASSQEGGQGDTGELFF.

This clone showed up just once. The chain combines TRBV7-9 with TRBJ1-2; the D gene is possibly TRBD1 (5 bases). The CDR3 consists of 15 residues. The germline V gene encodes CDR1 SEHNR and CDR2 FQNEAQ (reference sequence). Deletions cut 0 bases from V and 1 base from J, with 9 bases between. CDR3 loop: CASSLAGAVNYGYTF. The CDR3 DNA is TGTGCCAGCAGCTTAGCAGGGGCGGTTAACTATGGCTACACCTTC.

This clone was recorded only once. CDR3 amino acids: CASSRGTGGEETQYF. In nucleotides, the CDR3 is TGCGCCAGCAGCCGGGGGACAGGGGGCGAAGAGACCCAGTACTTC. The chain links TRBV4-1 to TRBJ2-5; 12 positions agree with TRBD1. J gave up 3 bases and V 4 bases, and 3 bases lay outside the gene matches. Per germline, CDR1 MGHRA and CDR2 YSYEKL. The CDR3 consists of 15 residues.

J is TRBJ1-2 and V is TRBV7-2; 9 bases fit TRBD1. The CDR3 loop spans 16 amino acids. Germline trimming cut 1 base from V and 3 bases from J; bases unmatched to any gene: 6. Germline CDR1 reads SGHTA; CDR2 reads FQGNSA. The CDR3 sequence is CASSLGIWTGDYGYTF. The CDR3, as DNA: TGTGCCAGCAGCTTAGGAATTTGGACAGGGGACTATGGCTACACCTTC.

This chain joins TRBV28 and TRBJ2-7; a weak D match, TRBD2 (5 bases). Trimming took 6 bases from V and 1 from J, leaving 16 bases between them. This CDR3 is 15 amino acids long. CDR1 is MDHEN, CDR2 SYDVKM, per germline. The CDR3 reads CASRTAGLLSYEQYF. The CDR3 DNA sequence: TGTGCCAGCAGAACCGCCGGACTCCTATCCTACGAGCAGTACTTC.

The chain carries TRBV9 and TRBJ2-1; D might be TRBD1 (6 bases). Germline CDR1 is SGDLS and CDR2 is YYNGEE. V shed 3 bases and J shed 9 bases, with 16 bases lying between them. CDR3 length: 14 amino acids. CDR3 DNA sequence: TGTGCCAGCAGCGAGAGTACAGGGACGGTTGAGCAGTTCTTC. Translated: CASSESTGTVEQFF.

This chain links TRBV19 with TRBJ2-1; D remains unclear. The CDR3 contains 12 residues. The V end was cut by 5 bases, the J end by 9 bases, with 11 bases between. Germline-derived CDR1 and CDR2 are LNHDA and SQIVND (reference sequence). The CDR3 sequence: CASSPGVSEQFF. Here the CDR3 DNA reads TGTGCCAGTAGTCCTGGCGTGAGTGAGCAGTTCTTC.

The chain joins TRBV28 to TRBJ1-2, with TRBD1 matching over 10 bases. The CDR3 covers 16 residues. V lost 5 bases to trimming and J lost 4 bases; unmatched junction nucleotides: 10. CDR1 and CDR2 from the germline V gene are MDHEN and SYDVKM. As DNA, the CDR3 is TGTGCCAGCAGTCCAATCCTGGGACAGGGGATCTATGGCTACACCTTC. It yields the protein CASSPILGQGIYGYTF.

The chain links TRBV4-1 to TRBJ1-1; 9 nucleotides agree with TRBD1. CDR1 is MGHRA and CDR2 is YSYEKL in the germline V gene. The CDR3 has 16 residues. V dropped 2 bases and J dropped 6; count of bases not matched to a gene: 10. The CDR3 DNA follows: TGCGCCAGCAGCCAAAGGGACAGGGTCGTAGTAGCTGAAGCTTTCTTT. Translated: CASSQRDRVVVAEAFF.